This T cell receptor beta chain came from a study of blood T cell repertoires in COVID-19. Study-level background: Samples taken during acute and convalescent COVID-19 were collected in the United States, Italy and Spain. Sources were T cells, B-cell-depleted T cells, or PBMCs; the material itself was cDNA or gDNA.

Patients in Seattle were enrolled during active infection, then followed longitudinally. In the original workflow: Nucleated cell number was recorded as an estimate derived from reference gene primer amplification. Generated by immunoSEQ multiplex PCR, the TCRdb table keeps only in-frame clones and is missing some. V, J and clone size are taken as reported in that table, and D and trimming were inferred from the DNA itself. The repertoire consists of fewer than 70,000 clones, with around 88% occurring once and the leading ten covering 16%. The V segment lost 3 bases and the J segment 9 bases; nucleotides outside the gene matches: 6. The CDR3 totals 15 residues. The germline gives CDR1 SGHRS, CDR2 YFSETQ.

The chain recombines TRBV5-1 with TRBJ2-1; TRBD2 matches at 13 bases. The clonotype was recovered from a man aged 40-49 years with COVID-19, enrolled during active disease. Specimen: peripheral blood. The CDR3 protein is CASSWTSGGFSEQFF. As DNA, the CDR3 is TGCGCCAGCAGCTGGACTAGCGGGGGTTTTAGTGAGCAGTTCTTC.